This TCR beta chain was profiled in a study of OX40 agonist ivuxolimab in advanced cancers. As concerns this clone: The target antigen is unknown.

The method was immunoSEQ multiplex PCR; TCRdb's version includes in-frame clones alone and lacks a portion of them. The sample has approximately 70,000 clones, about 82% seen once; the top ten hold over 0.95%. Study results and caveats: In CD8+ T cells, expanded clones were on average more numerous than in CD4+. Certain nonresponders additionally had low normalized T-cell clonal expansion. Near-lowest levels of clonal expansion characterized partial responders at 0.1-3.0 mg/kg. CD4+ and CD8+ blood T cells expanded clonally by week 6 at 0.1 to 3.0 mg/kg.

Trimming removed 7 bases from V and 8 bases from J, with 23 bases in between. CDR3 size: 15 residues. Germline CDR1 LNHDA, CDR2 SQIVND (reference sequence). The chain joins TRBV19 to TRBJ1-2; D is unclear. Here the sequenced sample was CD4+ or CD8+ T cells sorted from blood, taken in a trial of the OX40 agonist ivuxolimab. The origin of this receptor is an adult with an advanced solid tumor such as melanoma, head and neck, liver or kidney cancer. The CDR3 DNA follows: TGTGCCAGTAACACTCCGCGGTACGGGGTCTGGGGCTACACCTTC. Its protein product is CASNTPRYGVWGYTF. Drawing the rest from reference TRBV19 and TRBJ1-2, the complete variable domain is DGGITQSPKYLFRKEGQNVTLSCEQNLNHDAMYWYRQDPGQGLRLIYYSQIVNDFQKGDIAEGYSVSREKKESFPLTVTSAQKNPTAFYLCASNTPRYGVWGYTFGSGTRLTVV.